Given below is one T cell receptor (beta chain) in context. Original processing methods: Reference gene primer amplification in the assay estimated nucleated cell counts. Method: immunoSEQ multiplex PCR; TCRdb's copy keeps in-frame clones and lacks some. D and trimming come from the DNA, and the V and J calls and clone size come from that table. In the table there are about 140,000 clones, about 82% of which are singletons. The data were obtained in a study of blood T cell repertoires in COVID-19. Study background: The United States, Italy and Spain supplied acute and convalescent COVID-19 samples. PBMCs, B-cell-depleted T cells, or T cells were the source of the cDNA or gDNA that made up the material.

V lost 4 bases and J 2 bases, leaving 15 bases between the germline ends. The V gene's germline CDR1 is SQVTM and CDR2 ANQGSEA. The CDR3 consists of 16 residues. The chain employs TRBV29-1 and TRBJ2-6, with TRBD1 as a possible D gene (6 bases). Input material: peripheral blood. The TCR was taken from a man between 45 and 60 years old with acute or convalescent COVID-19. CDR3 bases: TGCAGCGTTGTCGACAGGAAAACTACTGGGGCCAACGTCCTGACTTTC. Its translation: CSVVDRKTTGANVLTF.